These 19 T cell receptor beta chains came from one sample sequenced in a study of shared clonotypes between healthy human individuals. Libraries were prepared by immunoSEQ multiplex PCR; TCRdb keeps only in-frame clonotypes and omits some of them. The data contain about a million clones, approximately 76% of them singletons. Sequences were obtained from memory CD4+ T cells sorted from blood. Subset noted: CD45RA-negative fraction. These TCRs come from a man younger than 35 in good health.

The genes are TRBV5-1 and TRBJ2-5; TRBD1 might be the D (6 bases). CDR3 length equals 14 residues. V was cut by 4 bases and J by 5 bases, with 15 bases left in between. Per the germline V gene, CDR1 is SGHRS and CDR2 is YFSETQ. The CDR3 DNA reads as TGCGCCAGCAGCACTCGTGGGGGCCGGGAGACCCAGTACTTC. As protein: CASSTRGGRETQYF. Using reference TRBV5-1 and TRBJ2-5 for the parts outside the CDR3, the full variable domain is KAGVTQTPRYLIKTRGQQVTLSCSPISGHRSVSWYQQTPGQGLQFLFEYFSETQRNKGNFPGRFSGRQFSNSRSEMNVSTLELGDSALYLCASSTRGGRETQYFGPGTRLLVL.

CDR3 amino acids: CASSLRQGARETQYF. CDR3 nucleotide sequence: TGTGCCAGCAGTTTACGGCAGGGGGCCAGAGAGACCCAGTACTTC. The J gene is TRBJ2-5, the V gene TRBV2; 8 bases are shared with TRBD1. The CDR3 is 15 amino acids. Germline V gene data show CDR1 as SNHLY and CDR2 as FYNNEI. The V gene end was trimmed by 5 bases and the J gene end by 4 bases; junction bases not matched to a gene: 9.

The V call is TRBV11-2, the J call TRBJ1-5; the D is unclear. Germline loops: CDR1 SGHAT, CDR2 FQNNGV. Trimming took 4 bases from V and 4 from J, leaving 20 bases between them. CDR3 size: 17 residues. The CDR3, as DNA: TGTGCCAGCAGCTCTAGTGGTCCAGGCAGTTCGAATCAGCCCCAGCATTTT. It specifies CASSSSGPGSSNQPQHF.

The chain recombines TRBV18 with TRBJ2-3; the match to TRBD1 covers 7 bases. There are 14 residues in the CDR3. Germline V lookup: CDR1 KGHSH, CDR2 LQKENI. After removal of 4 bases from V and 5 bases from J, the junction contained 6 bases not matched to a gene. CDR3: CASSQTGVGDTQYF. Here the CDR3 DNA reads TGTGCCAGCTCACAAACAGGGGTTGGAGATACGCAGTATTTT.

This chain links TRBV30 with TRBJ1-3; D is perhaps TRBD1 (5 bases). Germline assignment: CDR1 GTSNPN and CDR2 SVGIG (reference sequence). V shed 2 bases and J shed 4 bases, with 6 bases lying between them. The CDR3 consists of 12 residues. The CDR3 DNA is TGTGCCTGGAGTTCAGGGGGAAACACCATATATTTT. Encoded protein: CAWSSGGNTIYF.

The chain carries TRBV9 and TRBJ2-2; TRBD1 matches 9 bases. CDR3 size: 15 residues. V dropped 4 bases and J dropped 4; count of bases not matched to a gene: 5. Germline V gene sequence: CDR1 SGDLS, CDR2 YYNGEE. CDR3 coding DNA: TGTGCCAGCAGCCCGACAGGGGGTGGCACCGGGGAGCTGTTTTTT. Its protein product is CASSPTGGGTGELFF.

CDR3: CASSLSASGGENEQFF. In nucleotides, the CDR3 is TGCGCCAGCAGCTTGTCGGCTAGTGGAGGGGAAAATGAGCAGTTCTTC. The chain carries TRBV5-1 and TRBJ2-1, with D possibly being TRBD2 (6 bases). CDR3 length: 16 residues. Germline CDR1 and CDR2: SGHRS and YFSETQ. V lost 1 base, J lost 7 bases, and 18 bases lay in between. The variable domain in full, with the rest retrieved from reference TRBV5-1 and TRBJ2-1, is KAGVTQTPRYLIKTRGQQVTLSCSPISGHRSVSWYQQTPGQGLQFLFEYFSETQRNKGNFPGRFSGRQFSNSRSEMNVSTLELGDSALYLCASSLSASGGENEQFFGPGTRLTVL.

The chain links TRBV5-5 to TRBJ2-7, with 8 positions matching TRBD2. The CDR3 sequence is 15 residues long. CDR1 and CDR2 (germline): SGHKS, YYEKEE (reference sequence). V shed 0 bases, J shed 4 bases, and the junction held 6 bases outside the gene matches. CDR3 sequence: CASSLERGSRYEQYF. For the CDR3, the DNA is TGTGCCAGCAGCTTGGAGCGGGGGAGTAGGTACGAGCAGTACTTC.

J is TRBJ1-1 and V is TRBV30; D is unclear. Germline V gives CDR1 GTSNPN, CDR2 SVGIG (reference sequence). V lost 5 bases and J 4 bases, leaving 14 bases between the germline ends. CDR3 length: 13 amino acids. The CDR3 spells CAWDGGFGTEAFF. The CDR3 bases are TGTGCCTGGGACGGAGGGTTTGGCACTGAAGCTTTCTTT.

The V call is TRBV6-6, the J call TRBJ2-2; 9 bases are shared with TRBD1. Unmatched junction bases numbered 8, after V lost 6 bases and J lost 6 bases. Germline V gene sequence: CDR1 MNHNY, CDR2 SVGAGI (reference sequence). This CDR3 spans 15 amino acids. The CDR3 DNA is TGTGCCAGCAGCCTCCGGGACAGGGTCTCCGGGGAGCTGTTTTTT. This sequence encodes CASSLRDRVSGELFF.

The gene calls are TRBV6-5 and TRBJ1-2, with 7 positions matching TRBD1. Germline CDR1 and CDR2: MNHEY and SVGAGI. After removal of 5 bases from V and 0 bases from J, the junction contained 3 bases not matched to a gene. There are 14 residues in the CDR3. The CDR3 sequence is CASSGTDPNYGYTF. The CDR3 DNA follows: TGTGCCAGCAGTGGGACAGACCCTAACTATGGCTACACCTTC.

The rearrangement links TRBV6-6 to TRBJ1-2, with D hard to call. Trimming shortened V by 6 bases and J by 3 bases, and 17 bases separated the two germline ends. Germline CDR1 is MNHNY and CDR2 is SVGAGI (reference sequence). This CDR3 comprises 15 residues. The CDR3 loop is CASRSPMEGYYGYTF. CDR3 nucleotides: TGTGCCAGCAGATCCCCGATGGAGGGCTACTATGGCTACACCTTC.

V gene TRBV4-3 combines with J gene TRBJ1-2, with 8 bases identical to TRBD1. Germline assignment: CDR1 LGHNA and CDR2 YSLEER. V was clipped by 2 bases and J by 8 bases; unmatched bases: 4. The CDR3 length is 13 residues. CDR3 DNA sequence: TGCGCCAGCAGCCAAAGTGGACAGGGAGGCTACACCTTC. This encodes CASSQSGQGGYTF.

The chain is built from TRBV13 and TRBJ1-3; 7 nucleotides agree with TRBD1. The CDR3 contains 15 residues. After removal of 0 bases from V and 4 bases from J, the junction contained 3 bases not matched to a gene. From germline, CDR1 is PRHDT and CDR2 FYEKMQ (reference sequence). In DNA, the CDR3 is TGTGCCAGCAGCTTAGGACAGGGGAAAGGAAACACCATATATTTT. This codes for CASSLGQGKGNTIYF.

The chain joins TRBV14 to TRBJ1-1; TRBD1 matches 11 bases. The CDR3 extends over 16 amino acids. V lost 3 bases to trimming and J lost 5 bases; unmatched junction nucleotides: 8. From germline, CDR1 is SGHDN and CDR2 FVKESK. DNA of the CDR3: TGTGCCAGCAGCCACGGGGACAGGGGGTTAAGGACTGAAGCTTTCTTT. Protein: CASSHGDRGLRTEAFF.

This clone was counted between two and nine times. The CDR3 here is CASSQDAYGYTF. The CDR3, as DNA: TGTGCCAGCAGCCAAGATGCCTATGGCTACACCTTC. This rearrangement joins TRBV5-4 to TRBJ1-2; D remains ambiguous. Trimming took off 4 bases at V and 4 bases at J, with 8 bases between the two ends. This CDR3 is built from 12 residues. Germline CDR1 is SGHNT and CDR2 is YYREEE (reference sequence).

The genes are TRBV7-6 and TRBJ2-1; D is unresolved. Trimming removed 1 base from V and 0 bases from J, with 7 bases in between. The CDR3 spans 15 residues. The germline CDR1 and CDR2 sequences are SGHVS and FNYEAQ. In DNA form, the CDR3 reads TGTGCCAGCAGCTTAGAGGGTACCTCCTACAATGAGCAGTTCTTC. Translating gives CASSLEGTSYNEQFF.

The chain carries TRBV2 and TRBJ1-2; 7 nucleotides align to TRBD1. With V trimmed by 6 bases and J by 1 base, 2 bases remained unmatched. This CDR3 contains 13 residues. Germline CDR1 reads SNHLY; CDR2 reads FYNNEI. CDR3 nucleotide sequence: TGTGCCAGCAGGACAGGGATTAACTATGGCTACACCTTC. It is translated as CASRTGINYGYTF.

This clone has only one observation. This sequence joins TRBV7-2 and TRBJ2-4; 7 nucleotides line up with TRBD2. The germline V gene has CDR1 SGHTA and CDR2 FQGNSA. V was clipped by 3 bases and J by 2 bases; unmatched bases: 4. This CDR3 has 15 residues. The CDR3 DNA sequence: TGTGCCAGCAGCTTTACGGGAGGACCCAAAAACATTCAGTACTTC. The encoded protein is CASSFTGGPKNIQYF.